This TCR beta chain was captured by sequencing in a study of CD8 T cells in ankylosing spondylitis. Broader study findings: Within matched ankylosing spondylitis synovial fluid, disease-linked clones were reportedly significantly enriched. Earlier literature documents some of the motif variants in reactive arthritis synovial fluid and blood. For ankylosing spondylitis blood, a TCR beta motif of seven to nine highly homologous variants appeared characteristic.

A remark on this clonotype: The antigen remains undetermined.

Making the TCR beta libraries involved quantitative 5'-RACE with molecular barcodes. From the 5' RACE reads, TCRdb called clonotypes with MiXCR, one entry per CDR3 protein. The sample has nearly 350,000 distinct CDR3 sequences; roughly 15% are singletons. V shed 5 bases and J shed 7 bases, with 15 bases lying between them. CDR3 length: 15 residues. In germline, CDR1 is SEHNR, CDR2 FQNEAQ (reference sequence). The genes are TRBV7-9 and TRBJ1-6; D not certain. The receptor's source is a male donor with ankylosing spondylitis or in good health (not recorded which). Material for sequencing was blood, either unsorted or a sorted T cell fraction (not recorded which). CDR3 in amino acids: CASSRGGVDNSPLHF. CDR3 nucleotide sequence: TGTGCCAGCAGCCGAGGCGGGGTTGACAATTCACCCCTCCACTTT.